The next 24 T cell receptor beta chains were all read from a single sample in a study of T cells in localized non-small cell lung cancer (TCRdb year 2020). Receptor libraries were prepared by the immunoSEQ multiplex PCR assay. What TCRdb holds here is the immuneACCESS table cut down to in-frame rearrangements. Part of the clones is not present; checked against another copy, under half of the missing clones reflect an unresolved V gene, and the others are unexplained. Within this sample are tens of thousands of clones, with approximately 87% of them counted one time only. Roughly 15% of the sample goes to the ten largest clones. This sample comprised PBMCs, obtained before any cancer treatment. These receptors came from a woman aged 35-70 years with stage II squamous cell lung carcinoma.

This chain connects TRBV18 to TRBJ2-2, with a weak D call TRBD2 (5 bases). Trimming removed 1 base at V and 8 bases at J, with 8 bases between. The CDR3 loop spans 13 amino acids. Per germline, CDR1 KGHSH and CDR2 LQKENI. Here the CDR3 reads CASSPRREGELFF. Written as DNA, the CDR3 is TGTGCCAGCTCACCACGCCGGGAAGGGGAGCTGTTTTTT.

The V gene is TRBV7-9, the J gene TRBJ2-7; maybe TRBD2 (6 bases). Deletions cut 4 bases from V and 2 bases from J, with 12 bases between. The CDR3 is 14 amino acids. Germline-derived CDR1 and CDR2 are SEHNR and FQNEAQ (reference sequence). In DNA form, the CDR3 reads TGTGCCAGCAGCTCCGGGAGTGGGGCCTACGAGCAGTACTTC. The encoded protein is CASSSGSGAYEQYF.

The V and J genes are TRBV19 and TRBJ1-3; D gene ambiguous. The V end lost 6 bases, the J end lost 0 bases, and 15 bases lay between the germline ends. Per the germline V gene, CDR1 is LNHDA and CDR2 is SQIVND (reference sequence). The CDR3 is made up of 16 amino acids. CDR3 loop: CASSPSGVSSGNTIYF. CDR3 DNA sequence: TGTGCCAGTAGCCCCTCCGGGGTAAGCTCTGGAAACACCATATATTTT.

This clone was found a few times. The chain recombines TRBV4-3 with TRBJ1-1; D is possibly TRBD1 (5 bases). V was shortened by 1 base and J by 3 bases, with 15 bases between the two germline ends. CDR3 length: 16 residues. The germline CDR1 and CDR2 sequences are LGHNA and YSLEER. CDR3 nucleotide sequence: TGCGCCAGCAGCCAAGTATTCGGGGGAGGAGACACTGAAGCTTTCTTT. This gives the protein CASSQVFGGGDTEAFF.

CDR3 amino acids: CASSTGTGLFGNTIYF. Here the CDR3 DNA reads TGTGCCAGCAGTACCGGGACAGGGCTATTTGGAAACACCATATATTTT. This rearrangement joins TRBV28 to TRBJ1-3; the match to TRBD1 covers 9 bases. CDR3 size: 16 residues. V lost 5 bases to trimming and J lost 3 bases; unmatched junction nucleotides: 8. Germline lookup yields CDR1 MDHEN and CDR2 SYDVKM.

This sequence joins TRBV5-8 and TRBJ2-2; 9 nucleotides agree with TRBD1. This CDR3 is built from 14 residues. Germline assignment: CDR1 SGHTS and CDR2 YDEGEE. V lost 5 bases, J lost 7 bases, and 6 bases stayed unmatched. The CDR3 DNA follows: TGTGCCAGCAGACCCGGGACAGGGCTCGGGGAGCTGTTTTTT. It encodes CASRPGTGLGELFF.

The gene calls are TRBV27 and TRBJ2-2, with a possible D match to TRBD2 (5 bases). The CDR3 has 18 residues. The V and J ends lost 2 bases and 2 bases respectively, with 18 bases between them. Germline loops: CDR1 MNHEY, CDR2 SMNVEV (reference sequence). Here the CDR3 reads CASSLPLLREINTGELFF. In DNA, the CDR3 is TGTGCCAGCAGTTTACCCCTCTTGAGGGAGATTAACACCGGGGAGCTGTTTTTT.

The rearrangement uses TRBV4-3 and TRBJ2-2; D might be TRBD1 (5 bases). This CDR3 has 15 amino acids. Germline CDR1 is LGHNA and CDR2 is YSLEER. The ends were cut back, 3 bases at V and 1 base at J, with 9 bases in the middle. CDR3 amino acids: CASSQGPKNTGELFF. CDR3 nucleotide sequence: TGCGCCAGCAGCCAGGGGCCCAAGAACACCGGGGAGCTGTTTTTT.

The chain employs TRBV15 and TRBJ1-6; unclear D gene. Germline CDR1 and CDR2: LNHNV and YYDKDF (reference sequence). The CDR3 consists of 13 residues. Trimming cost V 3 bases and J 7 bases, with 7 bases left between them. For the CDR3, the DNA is TGTGCCACCAGCAGTGACCTCAATTCACCCCTCCACTTT. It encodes CATSSDLNSPLHF.

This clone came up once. CDR3 in amino acids: CASSPSGVRSEKLFF. CDR3 bases: TGTGCCAGCAGCCCCTCAGGGGTACGGAGTGAAAAACTGTTTTTT. The V call is TRBV9, the J call TRBJ1-4; possible D gene TRBD1, 6 bases. V dropped 4 bases and J dropped 7 bases, with 17 bases sitting between them. Looked up from germline, CDR1 is SGDLS and CDR2 is YYNGEE. The CDR3 is 15 amino acids.

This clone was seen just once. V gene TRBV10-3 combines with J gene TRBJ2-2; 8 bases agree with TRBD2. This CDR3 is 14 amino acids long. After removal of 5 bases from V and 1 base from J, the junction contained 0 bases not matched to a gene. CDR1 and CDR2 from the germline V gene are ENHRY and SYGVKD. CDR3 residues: CAISSGRNTGELFF. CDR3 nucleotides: TGTGCCATCAGTAGCGGGAGGAACACCGGGGAGCTGTTTTTT.

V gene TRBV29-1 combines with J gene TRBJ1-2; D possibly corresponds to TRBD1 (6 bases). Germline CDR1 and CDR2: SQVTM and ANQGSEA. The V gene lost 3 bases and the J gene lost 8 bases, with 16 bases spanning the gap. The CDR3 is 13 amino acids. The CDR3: CSVEAGDFGGYTF. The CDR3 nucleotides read TGCAGCGTTGAGGCAGGGGATTTCGGCGGCTACACCTTC. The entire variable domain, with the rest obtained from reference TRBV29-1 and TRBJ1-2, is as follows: SAVISQKPSRDICQRGTSLTIQCQVDSQVTMMFWYRQQPGQSLTLIATANQGSEATYESGFVIDKFPISRPNLTFSTLTVSNMSPEDSSIYLCSVEAGDFGGYTFGSGTRLTVV.

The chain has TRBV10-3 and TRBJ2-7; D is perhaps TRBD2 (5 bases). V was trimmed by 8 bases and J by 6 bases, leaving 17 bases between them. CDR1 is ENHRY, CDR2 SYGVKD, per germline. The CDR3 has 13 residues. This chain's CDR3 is CAIGAAGASEQYF. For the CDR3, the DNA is TGTGCCATCGGCGCGGCGGGCGCGAGCGAGCAGTACTTC.

The CDR3 nucleotides are TGTGCCAGCAGCTTAGGTAGACAGGGCGGGGAAGATACGCAGTATTTT. Its translation: CASSLGRQGGEDTQYF. This chain links TRBV11-3 with TRBJ2-3, with a tentative D call TRBD1 (7 bases). The CDR3 sequence is 16 residues long. Trimming stripped 1 base from V and 5 bases from J, with 16 bases between. Per germline, CDR1 SGHNT and CDR2 YENEEA.

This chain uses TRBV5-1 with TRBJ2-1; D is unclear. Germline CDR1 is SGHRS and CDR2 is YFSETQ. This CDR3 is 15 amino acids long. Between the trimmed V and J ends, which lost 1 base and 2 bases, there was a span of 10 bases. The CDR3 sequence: CASSLREATYNEQFF. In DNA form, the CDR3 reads TGCGCCAGCAGCTTGCGAGAAGCTACCTACAATGAGCAGTTCTTC.

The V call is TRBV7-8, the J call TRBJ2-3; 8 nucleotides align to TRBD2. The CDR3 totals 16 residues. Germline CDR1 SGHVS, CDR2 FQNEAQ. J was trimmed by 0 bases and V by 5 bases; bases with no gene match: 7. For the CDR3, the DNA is TGTGCCAGCAGCGCCCGTGGGACTAGTAGCACAGATACGCAGTATTTT. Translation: CASSARGTSSTDTQYF. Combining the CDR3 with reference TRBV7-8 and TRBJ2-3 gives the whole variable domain GAGVSQSPRYKVAKRGQDVALRCDPISGHVSLFWYQQALGQGPEFLTYFQNEAQLDKSGLPSDRFFAERPEGSVSTLKIQRTQQEDSAVYLCASSARGTSSTDTQYFGPGTRLTVL.

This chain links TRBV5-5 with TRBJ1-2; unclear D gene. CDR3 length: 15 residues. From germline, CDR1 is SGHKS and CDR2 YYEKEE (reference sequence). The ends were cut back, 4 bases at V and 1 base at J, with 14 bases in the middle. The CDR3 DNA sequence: TGTGCCAGCAGCCCCGTGGGGAATATTAACTATGGCTACACCTTC. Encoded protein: CASSPVGNINYGYTF.

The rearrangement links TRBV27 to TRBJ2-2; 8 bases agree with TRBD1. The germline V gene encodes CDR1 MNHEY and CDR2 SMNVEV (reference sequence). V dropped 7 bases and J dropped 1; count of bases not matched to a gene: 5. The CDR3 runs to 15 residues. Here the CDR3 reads CASTWGTGNTGELFF. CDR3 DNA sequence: TGTGCCAGCACCTGGGGGACAGGGAACACCGGGGAGCTGTTTTTT.

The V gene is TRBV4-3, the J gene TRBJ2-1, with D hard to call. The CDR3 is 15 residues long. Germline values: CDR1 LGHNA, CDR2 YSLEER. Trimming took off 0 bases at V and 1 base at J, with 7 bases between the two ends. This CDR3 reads CASSQEKRSYNEQFF. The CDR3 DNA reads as TGCGCCAGCAGCCAAGAGAAAAGGTCCTACAATGAGCAGTTCTTC.

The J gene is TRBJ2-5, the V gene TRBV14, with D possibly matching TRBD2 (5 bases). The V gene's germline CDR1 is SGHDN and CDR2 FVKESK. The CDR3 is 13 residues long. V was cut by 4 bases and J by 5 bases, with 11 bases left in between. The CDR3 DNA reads TGTGCCAGCAGCCTCTCAGGCGGGGAGACCCAGTACTTC. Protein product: CASSLSGGETQYF.

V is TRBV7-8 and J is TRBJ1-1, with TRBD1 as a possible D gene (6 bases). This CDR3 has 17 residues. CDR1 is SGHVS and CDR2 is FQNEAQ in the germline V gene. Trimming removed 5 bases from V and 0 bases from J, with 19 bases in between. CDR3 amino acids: CASSGVGGRRVNTEAFF. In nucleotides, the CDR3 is TGTGCCAGCAGCGGAGTCGGGGGGCGCAGGGTGAACACTGAAGCTTTCTTT. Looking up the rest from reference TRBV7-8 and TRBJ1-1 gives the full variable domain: GAGVSQSPRYKVAKRGQDVALRCDPISGHVSLFWYQQALGQGPEFLTYFQNEAQLDKSGLPSDRFFAERPEGSVSTLKIQRTQQEDSAVYLCASSGVGGRRVNTEAFFGQGTRLTVV.

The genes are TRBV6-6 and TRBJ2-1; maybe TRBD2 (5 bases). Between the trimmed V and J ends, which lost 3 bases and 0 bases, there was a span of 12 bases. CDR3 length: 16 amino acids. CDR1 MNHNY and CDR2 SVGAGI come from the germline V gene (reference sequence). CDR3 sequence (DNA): TGTGCCAGCAGTTATGGGCGGGCCACCTCCTACAATGAGCAGTTCTTC. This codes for CASSYGRATSYNEQFF.

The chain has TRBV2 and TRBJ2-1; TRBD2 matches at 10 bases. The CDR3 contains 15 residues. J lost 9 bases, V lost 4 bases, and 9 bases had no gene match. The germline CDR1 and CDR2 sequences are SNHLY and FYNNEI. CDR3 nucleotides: TGTGCCAGCAGTGCCCTAGCGGGAGCCTCTAGTGAGCAGTTCTTC. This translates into CASSALAGASSEQFF.

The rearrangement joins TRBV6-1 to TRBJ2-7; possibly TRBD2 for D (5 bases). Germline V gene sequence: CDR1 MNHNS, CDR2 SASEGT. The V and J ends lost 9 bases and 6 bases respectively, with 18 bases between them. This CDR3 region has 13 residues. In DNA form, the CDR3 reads TGTGCCAGTAACCGGGATCGCACGTTCGAGCAGTACTTC. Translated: CASNRDRTFEQYF.